These 27 T cell receptor beta chains were sequenced from one sample in a study of cytomegalovirus exposure and HLA in healthy donors. The primer mix had 60 Vbeta and 13 Jbeta primers. TCRdb keeps only in-frame clones here, not all; method: immunoSEQ multiplex PCR. The sample includes roughly 73,000 clones. Sequenced material: PBMCs. All receptors come from a man aged 45-65 years in good health and CMV-seropositive.

The rearrangement uses TRBV19 and TRBJ2-1; a possible D gene is TRBD2 (5 bases). Trimming removed 3 bases from V and 5 bases from J, with 8 bases in between. Per germline, CDR1 LNHDA and CDR2 SQIVND (reference sequence). The CDR3 is made up of 13 amino acids. CDR3: CASSISGNNEQFF. In DNA, the CDR3 is TGTGCCAGTAGTATTTCCGGGAACAATGAGCAGTTCTTC.

V is TRBV5-4 and J is TRBJ2-5; TRBD1 might be the D (6 bases). CDR3 length: 14 amino acids. Germline-derived CDR1 and CDR2 are SGHNT and YYREEE (reference sequence). The ends were cut back, 4 bases at V and 2 bases at J, with 12 bases in the middle. In DNA, the CDR3 is TGTGCCAGCAGCCCAAGGGACAATCAAGAGACCCAGTACTTC. Protein sequence: CASSPRDNQETQYF.

The chain links TRBV27 to TRBJ2-2, with 9 bases matching TRBD1. The CDR3 loop spans 17 amino acids. V lost 3 bases, J lost 5 bases, and 10 bases stayed unmatched. Germline assignment: CDR1 MNHEY and CDR2 SMNVEV (reference sequence). The CDR3, as DNA: TGTGCCAGCAGTTTGGTTGAGACAGGGGGGAAAACCGGGGAGCTGTTTTTT. The encoded protein is CASSLVETGGKTGELFF.

The CDR3 DNA is TGTGCCAGCAGCGTTGACAGGGAATCTGGCTACACCTTC. Amino acid sequence: CASSVDRESGYTF. The chain has TRBV11-2 and TRBJ1-2; 7 nucleotides match TRBD1. CDR1 and CDR2 from the germline V gene are SGHAT and FQNNGV. The CDR3 is made up of 13 amino acids. V was clipped by 5 bases and J by 7 bases; unmatched bases: 7.

V and J are TRBV9 and TRBJ2-4; TRBD1 agrees at 7 bases. Germline V gene sequence: CDR1 SGDLS, CDR2 YYNGEE. The CDR3 has 15 amino acids. V was clipped by 4 bases and J by 5 bases; unmatched bases: 9. CDR3 loop: CASSPNPGTENIQYF. CDR3 in DNA: TGTGCCAGCAGCCCAAACCCCGGGACAGAAAACATTCAGTACTTC.

J is TRBJ2-5 and V is TRBV2; the D gene is possibly TRBD2 (5 bases). There are 12 residues in the CDR3. The V gene's germline CDR1 is SNHLY and CDR2 FYNNEI. The ends were cut back, 6 bases at V and 1 base at J, with 6 bases in the middle. The DNA for the CDR3 is TGTGCCAGCAGCCGGGGCCAAGAGACCCAGTACTTC. It yields the protein CASSRGQETQYF.

The chain joins TRBV5-6 to TRBJ2-5; TRBD2 might be the D (7 bases). The ends were cut back, 4 bases at V and 5 bases at J, with 18 bases in the middle. Germline V gives CDR1 SGHDT, CDR2 YYEEEE. The CDR3 totals 15 residues. The CDR3 coding sequence is TGTGCCAGCAGCCCCTTGGGGGGGGCGGGGGAGACCCAGTACTTC. Translation: CASSPLGGAGETQYF.

The genes are TRBV29-1 and TRBJ1-1; 8 bases line up with TRBD1. With 7 bases clipped from V and 5 bases from J, the junction kept 12 bases outside the gene matches. This CDR3 is built from 14 residues. The V gene's germline CDR1 is SQVTM and CDR2 ANQGSEA. The CDR3 here is CSASQGARRTEAFF. Written as DNA, the CDR3 is TGCAGCGCTTCCCAGGGGGCGAGGAGAACTGAAGCTTTCTTT. Full variable domain (rest looked up from reference TRBV29-1 and TRBJ1-1): SAVISQKPSRDICQRGTSLTIQCQVDSQVTMMFWYRQQPGQSLTLIATANQGSEATYESGFVIDKFPISRPNLTFSTLTVSNMSPEDSSIYLCSASQGARRTEAFFGQGTRLTVV.

The rearrangement links TRBV4-1 to TRBJ2-1; 9 bases are shared with TRBD2. The germline V gene has CDR1 MGHRA and CDR2 YSYEKL. The V and J ends lost 0 bases and 7 bases, in that order; junction bases with no gene match: 4. The CDR3 contains 15 residues. The CDR3, as DNA: TGCGCCAGCAGCCAAGAGGCGGGAGGGGGAAATGAGCAGTTCTTC. Translation: CASSQEAGGGNEQFF.

The chain has TRBV11-2 and TRBJ2-7, with a possible D match to TRBD2 (5 bases). The germline V gene has CDR1 SGHAT and CDR2 FQNNGV. The CDR3 is made up of 14 amino acids. The V gene lost 5 bases and the J gene lost 2 bases, with 13 bases spanning the gap. The CDR3 spells CASSLGRDTYEQYF. The CDR3 region has the DNA TGTGCCAGCAGCCTGGGCCGGGATACCTACGAGCAGTACTTC.

The chain carries TRBV29-1 and TRBJ2-7; TRBD1 matches 7 bases. Per the germline V gene, CDR1 is SQVTM and CDR2 is ANQGSEA. The CDR3 has 13 residues. The J segment lost 3 bases and the V segment lost 7 bases, leaving 9 bases of the junction unmatched. CDR3 sequence reads: CSAEDDRDYEQYF. CDR3 coding DNA: TGCAGCGCCGAGGACGACAGGGACTACGAGCAGTACTTC.

This rearrangement joins TRBV6-1 to TRBJ2-7, with D possibly TRBD1 on 7 matching bases. Per germline, CDR1 MNHNS and CDR2 SASEGT. This CDR3 is built from 14 residues. V dropped 6 bases and J dropped 3 bases, with 15 bases sitting between them. CDR3 sequence (DNA): TGTGCCAGCAGGGCGGGACAGTACTACTACGAGCAGTACGTC. Its translation is CASRAGQYYYEQYV.

This chain joins TRBV19 and TRBJ2-6, with D maybe TRBD1 (6 bases). The germline V and J ends were trimmed by 6 bases and 0 bases, with 9 bases remaining between them. Germline V gives CDR1 LNHDA, CDR2 SQIVND (reference sequence). The CDR3 runs to 15 residues. CDR3 region: CASRGRGSGANVLTF. The CDR3 DNA is TGTGCCAGTAGAGGCAGGGGCTCTGGGGCCAACGTCCTGACTTTC.

CDR3 sequence: CASKRQNHEQYV. DNA of the CDR3: TGTGCCAGCAAGCGACAGAACCACGAGCAGTACGTC. The rearrangement uses TRBV6-1 and TRBJ2-7; maybe TRBD1 (5 bases). The CDR3 has 12 residues. Germline CDR1 is MNHNS and CDR2 is SASEGT. Trimming cost V 7 bases and J 5 bases, with 12 bases left between them.

This chain joins TRBV9 and TRBJ2-5, with D uncertain. CDR3 length: 15 amino acids. CDR1 is SGDLS, CDR2 YYNGEE, per germline. V was trimmed by 0 bases and J by 3 bases, leaving 12 bases between them. The CDR3 DNA reads TGTGCCAGCAGCGTAGGTCCCTACCAAGAAGAGACCCAGTACTTC. It specifies CASSVGPYQEETQYF.

The gene calls are TRBV18 and TRBJ2-3, with TRBD2 as a possible D gene (5 bases). CDR1 is KGHSH, CDR2 LQKENI, per germline. The V end lost 0 bases, the J end lost 1 base, and 11 bases lay between the germline ends. The CDR3 consists of 16 residues. The chain's CDR3 is CASSPPNRGGTDTQYF. CDR3 in DNA: TGTGCCAGCTCACCACCGAACCGGGGAGGCACAGATACGCAGTATTTT.

The DNA for the CDR3 is TGTGCCAGCTTGACGGGACAGGGGGGTTCTGAAGCTTTCTTT. As protein: CASLTGQGGSEAFF. V gene TRBV21-1 combines with J gene TRBJ1-1; the tabulated D call, TRBD1, remains unverified against the DNA. TRBV21-1 is labeled a pseudogene. This CDR3 spans 14 amino acids.

The chain links TRBV7-9 to TRBJ2-2; 7 bases match TRBD2. This CDR3 spans 16 amino acids. Germline V lookup: CDR1 SEHNR, CDR2 FQNEAQ (reference sequence). V trimming: 1 base; J trimming: 7 bases; junction bases outside the gene matches: 9. The CDR3: CASSLVAGPSGGELFF. The CDR3 DNA reads TGTGCCAGCAGCTTAGTAGCGGGCCCGAGCGGCGGGGAGCTGTTTTTT.

This chain links TRBV5-1 with TRBJ2-7, with 11 nucleotides matching TRBD1. Unmatched junction bases numbered 9, after V lost 4 bases and J lost 0 bases. CDR1 SGHRS and CDR2 YFSETQ come from the germline V gene. This CDR3 region has 17 residues. The CDR3 here is CASSSKWDRGFSYEQYF. CDR3 sequence (DNA): TGCGCCAGCAGCAGCAAGTGGGACAGGGGGTTCTCCTACGAGCAGTACTTC.

The rearrangement joins TRBV11-2 to TRBJ1-1; 7 bases are a match to TRBD1. The V gene end was trimmed by 3 bases and the J gene end by 2 bases; junction bases not matched to a gene: 3. The CDR3 contains 14 residues. Looked up from germline, CDR1 is SGHAT and CDR2 is FQNNGV. The CDR3 loop reads CASSLGQPNTEAFF. The CDR3 DNA follows: TGTGCCAGCAGCTTGGGACAGCCTAACACTGAAGCTTTCTTT.

The chain links TRBV7-9 to TRBJ1-2, with D perhaps TRBD1 (6 bases). The CDR3 loop spans 17 amino acids. Germline CDR1 reads SEHNR; CDR2 reads FQNEAQ (reference sequence). V was shortened by 5 bases and J by 4 bases, with 23 bases between the two germline ends. CDR3 sequence reads: CASSPTTGGAQLYGYTF. The CDR3, as DNA: TGTGCCAGCAGCCCGACTACGGGGGGGGCTCAGCTCTATGGCTACACCTTC.

The genes are TRBV19 and TRBJ2-1; D unresolved. CDR1 and CDR2 (germline): LNHDA, SQIVND (reference sequence). The CDR3 is 14 amino acids. V was cut by 3 bases and J by 4 bases, with 10 bases left in between. The CDR3 protein is CASSILTRYNEQFF. For the CDR3, the DNA is TGTGCCAGTAGTATCCTGACGAGGTACAATGAGCAGTTCTTC.

The chain combines TRBV7-3 with TRBJ2-2, with D uncertain. V lost 5 bases to trimming and J lost 6 bases, with 7 bases between them. Germline CDR1 is SGHTA and CDR2 is FQGTGA. The CDR3 runs 12 residues. The CDR3 reads CASSLTAGELFF. The CDR3 bases are TGTGCCAGCAGCCTTACAGCCGGGGAGCTGTTTTTT.

V is TRBV5-8 and J is TRBJ1-2, with 12 bases that match TRBD1. Germline V CDR1 and CDR2: SGHTS, YDEGEE. V trimming: 4 bases; J trimming: 8 bases; junction bases outside the gene matches: 12. CDR3 length equals 16 residues. CDR3 residues: CASSVTGTGGVRGYTF. The CDR3 DNA follows: TGTGCCAGCAGCGTAACCGGGACAGGGGGCGTCAGAGGCTACACCTTC.

V usage is TRBV6-6 and J usage is TRBJ1-1; maybe TRBD1 (5 bases). Germline-derived CDR1 and CDR2 are MNHNY and SVGAGI (reference sequence). V dropped 2 bases and J dropped 5 bases, with 9 bases sitting between them. CDR3 length: 13 residues. The chain's CDR3 is CASSYGGRTEAFF. In nucleotides, the CDR3 is TGTGCCAGCAGTTACGGGGGGAGAACTGAAGCTTTCTTT.

CDR3 in DNA: TGCGCCAGCAGCCCCGGGGAAGCGGCCTATGGCTACACCTTC. This translates into CASSPGEAAYGYTF. The chain has TRBV5-1 and TRBJ1-2; D remains unclear. Between the trimmed V and J ends, which lost 4 bases and 4 bases, there was a span of 14 bases. The CDR3 sequence is 14 residues long. Germline values: CDR1 SGHRS, CDR2 YFSETQ.

The chain has TRBV5-1 and TRBJ1-2; 8 bases agree with TRBD1. J gave up 3 bases and V 4 bases, and 5 bases lay outside the gene matches. CDR1 is SGHRS, CDR2 YFSETQ, per germline. The CDR3 spans 14 residues. CDR3 loop: CASSEQGDHYGYTF. In DNA, the CDR3 is TGCGCCAGCAGCGAACAGGGGGATCACTATGGCTACACCTTC.